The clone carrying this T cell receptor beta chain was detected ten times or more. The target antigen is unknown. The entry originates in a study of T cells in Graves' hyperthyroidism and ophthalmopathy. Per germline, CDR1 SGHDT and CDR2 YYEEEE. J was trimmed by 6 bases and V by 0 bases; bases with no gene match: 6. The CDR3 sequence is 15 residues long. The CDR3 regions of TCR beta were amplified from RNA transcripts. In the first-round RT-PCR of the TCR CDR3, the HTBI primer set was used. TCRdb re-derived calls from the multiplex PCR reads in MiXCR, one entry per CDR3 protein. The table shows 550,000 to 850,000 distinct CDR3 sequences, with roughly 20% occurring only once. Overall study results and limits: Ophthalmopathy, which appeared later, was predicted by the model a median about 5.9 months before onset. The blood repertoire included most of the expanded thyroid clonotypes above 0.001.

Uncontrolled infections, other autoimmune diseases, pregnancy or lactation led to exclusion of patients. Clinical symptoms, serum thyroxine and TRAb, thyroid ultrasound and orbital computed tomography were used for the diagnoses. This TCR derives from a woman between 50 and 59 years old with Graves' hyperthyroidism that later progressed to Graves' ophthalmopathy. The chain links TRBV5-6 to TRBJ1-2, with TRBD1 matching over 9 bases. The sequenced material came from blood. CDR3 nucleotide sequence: TGTGCCAGCAGCTTGGGTTACCGGGACAGGGATGGCTACACCTTC. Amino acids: CASSLGYRDRDGYTF.